This TCR beta chain was documented in a study of cytomegalovirus exposure and HLA in healthy donors. Study-wide results and caveats: Per a prior analysis, the majority of TCR beta V segments were productive roughly 87% or roughly 30% of the time.

This CDR3 comprises 12 residues. Germline loops: CDR1 SEHNR, CDR2 FQNEAQ (reference sequence). With regard to this clone: Antigen: not known. At one end, the junction sequence differs from germline, possibly due to a read error.

The PCR contained 60 Vbeta and 13 Jbeta primers. Sequenced by immunoSEQ multiplex PCR; TCRdb stores in-frame clones only, minus some. This sample has 120,000 or so clones; about three quarters occur once, and the top ten carry about 3%. This rearrangement joins TRBV7-9 to TRBJ2-5, with D maybe TRBD1 (6 bases). This sequence was found in a man aged 25 to 40 in good health and CMV-seronegative. The sequenced sample was PBMCs. CDR3 in DNA: TGTACCAGCCGAGGGACACAAGAGACCCAGTACTTC. Residues: CTSRGTQETQYF.